A selection of T cell receptor beta chains follows, all from one sample in a study of OX40 agonist ivuxolimab in advanced cancers. TCRdb keeps only in-frame clones here, not all; method: immunoSEQ multiplex PCR. This table has roughly 25,000 clones, roughly four fifths appearing once. This specimen consisted of CD4+ or CD8+ T cells sorted from blood, obtained in a trial of the OX40 agonist ivuxolimab. Every receptor here comes from an adult with an advanced solid tumor such as melanoma, head and neck, liver or kidney cancer. Each CDR3 is given with its conserved first and last residue. Fields, in order: CDR3 protein, CDR3 DNA, clone size, J gene, V gene, D gene. D genes are given only for firm matches. Size is stated for part of the rows, as once, few or many counts, or as a class when the clone is expanded.

CDR3: CASSPGRGYGYTF; DNA: TGCGCCAGCAGCCCGGGGAGGGGTTATGGCTACACCTTC; size: few; J: TRBJ1-2; V: TRBV4-1; D: NA
CDR3: CASSSSGVSYNEQFF; DNA: TGTGCCAGTAGTAGTAGCGGGGTCTCCTACAATGAGCAGTTCTTC; size: NA; J: TRBJ2-1; V: TRBV19; D: TRBD2
CDR3: CASSQDRTGPNEKLFF; DNA: TGCGCCAGCAGCCAAGATCGGACAGGCCCTAATGAAAAACTGTTTTTT; size: NA; J: TRBJ1-4; V: TRBV4-1; D: TRBD1
CDR3: CASSDRGLAGDYEQYF; DNA: TGTGCCAGCAGCGACCGGGGACTAGCGGGGGACTACGAGCAGTACTTC; size: NA; J: TRBJ2-7; V: TRBV2; D: TRBD2
CDR3: CASSLFGHVANQPQHF; DNA: TGTGCCAGCAGCTTATTCGGTCACGTAGCCAATCAGCCCCAGCATTTT; size: once; J: TRBJ1-5; V: TRBV7-2; D: NA
CDR3: CASSIPGQGAQETQYF; DNA: TGTGCCAGTAGTATCCCGGGACAGGGAGCCCAAGAGACCCAGTACTTC; size: NA; J: TRBJ2-5; V: TRBV19; D: TRBD1
CDR3: CASSVTGIRGGYTF; DNA: TGTGCCAGCAGCGTAACAGGGATCCGAGGGGGCTACACCTTC; size: NA; J: TRBJ1-2; V: TRBV6-5; D: NA
CDR3: CASSYSYRDGSYEQYF; DNA: TGTGCCAGCAGTTACTCGTACAGGGACGGCTCCTACGAGCAGTACTTC; size: once; J: TRBJ2-7; V: TRBV6-6; D: NA
CDR3: CASSEDRANTGELFF; DNA: TGTGCCAGCAGCGAGGACAGGGCGAACACCGGGGAGCTGTTTTTT; size: NA; J: TRBJ2-2; V: TRBV9; D: TRBD1
CDR3: CASSLVPQWSVGELFF; DNA: TGTGCCAGCAGCTTAGTGCCCCAATGGTCGGTCGGGGAGCTGTTTTTT; size: NA; J: TRBJ2-2; V: TRBV11-2; D: NA
CDR3: CASTTRTTKGETQYF; DNA: TGTGCCAGCACCACCCGGACGACAAAGGGGGAGACCCAGTACTTC; size: few; J: TRBJ2-5; V: TRBV27; D: NA
CDR3: CASSYSSGTGNTIYF; DNA: TGTGCCAGCAGTTACTCGTCAGGGACTGGAAACACCATATATTTT; size: NA; J: TRBJ1-3; V: TRBV6-5; D: NA
CDR3: CASILGRGYEQYF; DNA: TGTGCCAGCATTCTGGGCAGGGGGTACGAGCAGTACTTC; size: NA; J: TRBJ2-7; V: TRBV2; D: TRBD1
CDR3: CASSVGQGQADTQYF; DNA: TGTGCCAGCAGCGTCGGGCAGGGGCAGGCAGATACGCAGTATTTT; size: NA; J: TRBJ2-3; V: TRBV9; D: NA
CDR3: CASSVGRGGQETQYF; DNA: TGTGCCAGCAGCGTAGGGCGGGGGGGCCAAGAGACCCAGTACTTC; size: NA; J: TRBJ2-5; V: TRBV9; D: TRBD2
CDR3: CATQDIAYEQYF; DNA: TGTGCCACCCAGGACATTGCCTACGAGCAGTACTTC; size: few; J: TRBJ2-7; V: TRBV6-1; D: NA
CDR3: CASGLEYGTLIYEQYF; DNA: TGTGCTAGTGGTTTGGAATACGGGACGCTCATCTACGAGCAGTACTTC; size: NA; J: TRBJ2-7; V: TRBV12-5; D: NA
CDR3: CASSEEVDRSTYEQYF; DNA: TGTGCCAGCAGTGAAGAGGTGGACAGGTCTACCTACGAGCAGTACTTC; size: NA; J: TRBJ2-7; V: TRBV2; D: TRBD1
CDR3: CASSLYGGGTDTQYF; DNA: TGTGCCAGCAGCTTATATGGCGGGGGAACAGATACGCAGTATTTT; size: NA; J: TRBJ2-3; V: TRBV11-2; D: TRBD2
CDR3: CASSLEGVDQETQYF; DNA: TGTGCCAGCAGCTTAGAGGGGGTTGATCAAGAGACCCAGTACTTC; size: few; J: TRBJ2-5; V: TRBV7-2; D: NA
CDR3: CASSQSRVSSLETQYF; DNA: TGTGCCAGCAGCCAATCCAGGGTTAGCTCGTTAGAGACCCAGTACTTC; size: NA; J: TRBJ2-5; V: TRBV14; D: NA
CDR3: CASSLFGTDYTF; DNA: TGTGCCAGCAGCTTATTCGGGACGGACTACACCTTC; size: few; J: TRBJ1-2; V: TRBV7-6; D: NA
CDR3: CASRRDGNYGYTF; DNA: TGTGCCAGCAGACGGGACGGCAACTATGGCTACACCTTC; size: once; J: TRBJ1-2; V: TRBV6-4; D: NA
CDR3: CATSRATGMKEQYF; DNA: TGTGCCACCAGCAGAGCGACAGGGATGAAGGAGCAGTACTTC; size: NA; J: TRBJ2-7; V: TRBV15; D: TRBD1
CDR3: CASSQDLAGGSLAKNIQYF; DNA: TGCGCCAGCAGCCAAGATCTAGCGGGGGGTTCCCTAGCCAAAAACATTCAGTACTTC; size: NA; J: TRBJ2-4; V: TRBV4-3; D: TRBD2
CDR3: CASRGLAGVSYEQYF; DNA: TGTGCCAGCAGAGGACTAGCGGGGGTGTCCTACGAGCAGTACTTC; size: NA; J: TRBJ2-7; V: TRBV6-5; D: TRBD2
CDR3: CASSQDRTAFF; DNA: TGTGCCAGCAGCCAAGATAGGACGGCTTTCTTT; size: NA; J: TRBJ1-1; V: TRBV4-2; D: NA
CDR3: CASSQAPSSYEQYF; DNA: TGCGCCAGCAGCCAAGCCCCGAGCTCCTACGAGCAGTACTTC; size: NA; J: TRBJ2-7; V: TRBV4-1; D: NA
CDR3: CASSLSGPSYGEQFF; DNA: TGTGCCAGCAGTTTATCGGGGCCCTCTTATGGTGAGCAGTTCTTC; size: NA; J: TRBJ2-1; V: TRBV27; D: NA
CDR3: CASSQDWGSDYGYTF; DNA: TGCGCCAGCAGCCAAGATTGGGGCAGCGACTATGGCTACACCTTC; size: NA; J: TRBJ1-2; V: TRBV4-3; D: NA
CDR3: CASSLGLAGGPFEVNEQFF; DNA: TGTGCCAGCAGCTTAGGACTAGCGGGGGGGCCCTTCGAGGTGAATGAGCAGTTCTTC; size: NA; J: TRBJ2-1; V: TRBV7-6; D: TRBD2
CDR3: CASSPTTGDHEQYF; DNA: TGTGCCAGCAGCCCGACGACAGGGGACCACGAGCAGTACTTC; size: NA; J: TRBJ2-7; V: TRBV5-4; D: TRBD1
CDR3: CASSLNMEKRGYEQYF; DNA: TGTGCCAGCAGCCTTAACATGGAGAAGAGGGGCTACGAGCAGTACTTC; size: NA; J: TRBJ2-7; V: TRBV7-8; D: NA